Sequencing of this T cell receptor (beta chain) was carried out in a study of control samples from healthy donors and cancer patients. Germline lookup yields CDR1 MNHEY and CDR2 SVGAGI. Trimming pared 0 bases from V and 0 bases from J, leaving 8 bases between. The CDR3 spans 15 residues. Measured with immunoSEQ multiplex PCR; TCRdb has only the in-frame clones, and not every one. The sample records 90,000 to 150,000 clones, approximately 88% being singletons. The receptor comes from a middle-aged man in good health. The sample consisted of blood. The rearrangement joins TRBV6-5 to TRBJ1-1, with a weak D call TRBD1 (6 bases). CDR3 DNA sequence: TGTGCCAGCAGTTACTCGAGGGACATGAACACTGAAGCTTTCTTT. Amino acids: CASSYSRDMNTEAFF.